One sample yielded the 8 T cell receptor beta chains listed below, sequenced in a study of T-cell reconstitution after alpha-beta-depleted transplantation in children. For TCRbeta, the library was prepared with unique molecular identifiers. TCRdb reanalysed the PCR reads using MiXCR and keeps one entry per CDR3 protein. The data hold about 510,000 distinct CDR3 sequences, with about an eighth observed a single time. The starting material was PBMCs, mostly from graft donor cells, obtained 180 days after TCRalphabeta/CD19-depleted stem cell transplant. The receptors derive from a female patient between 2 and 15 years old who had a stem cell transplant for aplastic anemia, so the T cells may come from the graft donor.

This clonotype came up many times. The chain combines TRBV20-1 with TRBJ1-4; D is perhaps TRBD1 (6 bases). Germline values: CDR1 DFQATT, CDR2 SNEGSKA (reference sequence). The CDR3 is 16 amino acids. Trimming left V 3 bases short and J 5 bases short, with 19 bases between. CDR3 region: CSARSAYGGQNEKLFF. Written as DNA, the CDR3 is TGCAGTGCTAGGTCGGCATACGGGGGGCAAAATGAAAAACTGTTTTTT.

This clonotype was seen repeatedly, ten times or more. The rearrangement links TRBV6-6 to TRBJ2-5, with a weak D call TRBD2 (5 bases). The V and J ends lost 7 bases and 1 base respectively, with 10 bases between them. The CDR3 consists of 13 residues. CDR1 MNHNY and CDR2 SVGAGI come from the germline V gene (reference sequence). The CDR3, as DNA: TGTGCCAGCAAGATGGACTCCCAAGAGACCCAGTACTTC. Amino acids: CASKMDSQETQYF.

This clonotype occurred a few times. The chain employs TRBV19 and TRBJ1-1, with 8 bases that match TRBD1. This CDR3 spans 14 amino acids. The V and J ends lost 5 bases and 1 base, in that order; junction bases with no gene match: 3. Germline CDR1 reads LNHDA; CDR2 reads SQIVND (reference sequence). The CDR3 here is CASSYGTGNTEAFF. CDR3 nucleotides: TGTGCCAGTAGTTACGGGACAGGGAACACTGAAGCTTTCTTT.

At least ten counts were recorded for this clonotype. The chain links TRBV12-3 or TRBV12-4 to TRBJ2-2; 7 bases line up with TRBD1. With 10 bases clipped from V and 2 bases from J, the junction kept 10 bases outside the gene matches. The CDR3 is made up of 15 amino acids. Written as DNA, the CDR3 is TGTGCCACCCTGAATAACAGGGGAAACACCGGGGAGCTGTTTTTT. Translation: CATLNNRGNTGELFF.

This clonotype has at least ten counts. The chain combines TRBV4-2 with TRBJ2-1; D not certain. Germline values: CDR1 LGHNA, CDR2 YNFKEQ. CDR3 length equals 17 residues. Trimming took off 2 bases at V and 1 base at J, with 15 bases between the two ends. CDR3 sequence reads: CASSQLAHPESYNEQFF. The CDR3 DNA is TGTGCCAGCAGCCAATTAGCTCACCCAGAGTCCTACAATGAGCAGTTCTTC.

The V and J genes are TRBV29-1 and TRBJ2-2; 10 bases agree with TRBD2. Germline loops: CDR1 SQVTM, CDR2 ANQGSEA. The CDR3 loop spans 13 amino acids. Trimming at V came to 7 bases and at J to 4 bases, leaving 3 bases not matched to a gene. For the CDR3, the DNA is TGCAGCGCTAGCGGGAGTCGCACCGGGGAGCTGTTTTTT. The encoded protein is CSASGSRTGELFF.

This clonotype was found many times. Here the CDR3 reads CASSSGGNEQFF. The CDR3 DNA reads as TGTGCCAGCAGTTCTGGAGGCAATGAGCAGTTCTTC. The chain couples TRBV7-2 to TRBJ2-1; a weak D match, TRBD2 (5 bases). This CDR3 comprises 12 residues. The V end was cut by 6 bases, the J end by 6 bases, with 9 bases between. Germline lookup yields CDR1 SGHTA and CDR2 FQGNSA.

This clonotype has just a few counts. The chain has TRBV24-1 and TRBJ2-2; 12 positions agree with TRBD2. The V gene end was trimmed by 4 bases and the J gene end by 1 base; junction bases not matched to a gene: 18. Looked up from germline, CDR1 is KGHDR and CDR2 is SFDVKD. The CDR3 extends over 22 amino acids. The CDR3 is CATSDPTETTSGRTQNTGELFF. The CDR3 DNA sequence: TGTGCCACCAGTGACCCCACCGAGACAACTAGCGGGAGGACTCAGAACACCGGGGAGCTGTTTTTT.